The 30 T cell receptor beta chains listed next were all sequenced from one sample in a study of blood T cell repertoires in COVID-19. The assay was immunoSEQ multiplex PCR, and TCRdb's table has in-frame clones only and misses some. The table has around 63,000 clones, about 73% seen once. Material for sequencing was peripheral blood. The receptors originated from a woman aged 45-65 years with active or convalescent COVID-19.

V is TRBV6-5 and J is TRBJ2-1; 7 bases match TRBD2. Germline V gene lookup returns CDR1 MNHEY and CDR2 SVGAGI. V trimming: 0 bases; J trimming: 3 bases; junction bases outside the gene matches: 5. The CDR3 is 16 residues long. The DNA for the CDR3 is TGTGCCAGCAGTTACTCGGCTAGCGGCCTCTACAATGAGCAGTTCTTC. Translation gives CASSYSASGLYNEQFF.

The J gene is TRBJ1-2, the V gene TRBV9, with 7 bases matching TRBD1. The CDR3 length is 13 residues. CDR1 and CDR2 from the germline V gene are SGDLS and YYNGEE. Trimming cost V 3 bases and J 6 bases; bases outside gene matches: 5. CDR3 DNA: TGTGCCAGCAGCGGAACAGGGGCTGATGGCTACACCTTC. Translating gives CASSGTGADGYTF.

The chain couples TRBV2 to TRBJ1-1, with D maybe TRBD1 (5 bases). Germline CDR1 SNHLY, CDR2 FYNNEI. This CDR3 region has 14 residues. Trimming took off 3 bases at V and 0 bases at J, with 8 bases between the two ends. In DNA, the CDR3 is TGTGCCAGCAGTGAGACAGATATGAACACTGAAGCTTTCTTT. Amino acid sequence: CASSETDMNTEAFF.

The chain combines TRBV28 with TRBJ1-1, with D perhaps TRBD1 (5 bases). V dropped 2 bases and J dropped 6 bases, with 7 bases sitting between them. This CDR3 comprises 12 residues. The V gene's germline CDR1 is MDHEN and CDR2 SYDVKM. CDR3 sequence: CASSLGGAEAFF. In DNA form, the CDR3 reads TGTGCCAGCAGTTTAGGGGGGGCTGAAGCTTTCTTT.

This clone appeared a single time. The chain carries TRBV3-1 (or the pseudogene TRBV3-2) and TRBJ2-5; tentative D call: TRBD2 (5 bases). V shed 3 bases and J shed 1 base, with 9 bases lying between them. The CDR3 is 14 amino acids. CDR1 is LGHDT, CDR2 YNNKEL, per germline (reference sequence). CDR3 sequence reads: CASSHVSGQETQYF. DNA of the CDR3: TGTGCCAGCAGCCATGTCAGCGGCCAAGAGACCCAGTACTTC.

The chain uses TRBV21-1 and TRBJ1-5. TRBV21-1 constitutes a pseudogene. This CDR3 contains 17 residues. CDR3 amino acids: CASSKVLEGKSNQPQHF. CDR3 DNA: TGTGCCAGCAGCAAAGTATTGGAGGGGAAAAGCAATCAGCCCCAGCATTTT.

The chain has TRBV19 and TRBJ2-1, with 7 bases matching TRBD1. The trim removed 5 bases at V and 9 bases at J, leaving 13 bases unmatched. The CDR3 is made up of 15 amino acids. Germline lookup yields CDR1 LNHDA and CDR2 SQIVND (reference sequence). For the CDR3, the DNA is TGTGCCAGTAGTCCTGCCCCCGACAGGGCCACTGAGCAGTTCTTC. Protein sequence: CASSPAPDRATEQFF.

The DNA for the CDR3 is TGCGCCAGCAGACTGGGACTAGCGGGGTCCTACGAGCAGTACTTC. This codes for CASRLGLAGSYEQYF. The V and J genes are TRBV5-1 and TRBJ2-7; TRBD2 matches at 13 bases. This CDR3 comprises 15 residues. Trimming took 5 bases from V and 1 from J; bases not matched to a gene: 3. Germline CDR1 reads SGHRS; CDR2 reads YFSETQ.

This clone was found many times. The rearrangement uses TRBV7-8 and TRBJ1-4; D possibly corresponds to TRBD1 (6 bases). The CDR3 spans 13 residues. Germline-derived CDR1 and CDR2 are SGHVS and FQNEAQ. V was clipped by 1 base and J by 7 bases, with 7 bases between them. The chain's CDR3 is CASSLGRGEKLFF. The CDR3 coding sequence is TGTGCCAGCAGCTTAGGCAGGGGTGAAAAACTGTTTTTT.

V usage is TRBV29-1 and J usage is TRBJ2-1, with D maybe TRBD2 (6 bases). The CDR3 loop spans 13 amino acids. Germline lookup yields CDR1 SQVTM and CDR2 ANQGSEA. With 6 bases removed from V and 0 bases from J, the gap between germline ends came to 9 bases. The CDR3 nucleotides read TGCAGCGTCGCGGGGTACTCCTACAATGAGCAGTTCTTC. This encodes CSVAGYSYNEQFF.

This clone has more than one count but fewer than ten. The rearrangement joins TRBV6-4 to TRBJ2-2, with TRBD2 identical over 9 bases. Germline assignment: CDR1 MRHNA and CDR2 SNTAGT. The V gene end was trimmed by 6 bases and the J gene end by 7 bases; junction bases not matched to a gene: 9. The CDR3 has 15 residues. The CDR3 nucleotides read TGTGCCAGCAGCCCCTCAGCGGGAGGTGTCGGGGAGCTGTTTTTT. Translated: CASSPSAGGVGELFF.

This clone was seen a single time. The gene calls are TRBV7-2 and TRBJ2-1; TRBD2 aligns across 9 bases. Losses at the gene ends were 1 base for V and 6 bases for J; bases not matched to a gene: 4. The CDR3 spans 15 residues. The V gene's germline CDR1 is SGHTA and CDR2 FQGNSA. CDR3 protein: CASSLGASGTNEQFF. CDR3 DNA sequence: TGTGCCAGCAGCTTAGGTGCTAGCGGGACCAATGAGCAGTTCTTC.

This clone was detected once. V gene TRBV7-6 combines with J gene TRBJ2-5; D is unresolved. Germline CDR1 and CDR2: SGHVS and FNYEAQ. CDR3 length: 13 amino acids. Trimming removed 1 base at V and 1 base at J, with 4 bases between. As DNA, the CDR3 is TGTGCCAGCAGCTTAGGTCGCCAAGAGACCCAGTACTTC. Translating gives CASSLGRQETQYF. Together with reference TRBV7-6 and TRBJ2-5, the CDR3 gives the full variable domain: GAGVSQSPRYKVTKRGQDVALRCDPISGHVSLYWYRQALGQGPEFLTYFNYEAQQDKSGLPNDRFSAERPEGSISTLTIQRTEQRDSAMYRCASSLGRQETQYFGPGTRLLVL.

V is TRBV9 and J is TRBJ2-4; weak D call: TRBD1 (6 bases). The CDR3 extends over 13 amino acids. V lost 0 bases to trimming and J lost 8 bases, with 9 bases between them. The germline CDR1 and CDR2 sequences are SGDLS and YYNGEE. The CDR3 region is CASSVEQGHIQYF. CDR3 nucleotides: TGTGCCAGCAGCGTAGAACAGGGACACATTCAGTACTTC. Based on the CDR3 plus reference TRBV9 and TRBJ2-4, the full variable domain is DSGVTQTPKHLITATGQRVTLRCSPRSGDLSVYWYQQSLDQGLQFLIQYYNGEERAKGNILERFSAQQFPDLHSELNLSSLELGDSALYFCASSVEQGHIQYFGAGTRLSVL.

This chain's CDR3 is CASSLSWSGNEKLFF. CDR3 DNA sequence: TGTGCCAGCAGCTTGTCTTGGTCAGGGAATGAAAAACTGTTTTTT. This chain connects TRBV5-5 to TRBJ1-4; possible D gene TRBD1, 5 bases. Trimming shortened V by 1 base and J by 5 bases, and 12 bases separated the two germline ends. The CDR3 is 15 residues long. Germline assignment: CDR1 SGHKS and CDR2 YYEKEE (reference sequence). Full variable domain (rest looked up from reference TRBV5-5 and TRBJ1-4): DAGVTQSPTHLIKTRGQQVTLRCSPISGHKSVSWYQQVLGQGPQFIFQYYEKEERGRGNFPDRFSARQFPNYSSELNVNALLLGDSALYLCASSLSWSGNEKLFFGSGTQLSVL.

This clone was detected a few times. This sequence joins TRBV19 and TRBJ1-4; D is unresolved. Trimming stripped 3 bases from V and 7 bases from J, with 6 bases between. The CDR3 extends over 12 amino acids. Germline-derived CDR1 and CDR2 are LNHDA and SQIVND (reference sequence). CDR3 protein: CASSMRSEKLFF. The CDR3 DNA is TGTGCCAGTAGTATGAGGTCTGAAAAACTGTTTTTT.

This clone was detected a few times. This sequence joins TRBV5-1 and TRBJ2-1; tentative D call: TRBD2 (5 bases). Trimming cost V 0 bases and J 4 bases, with 5 bases left between them. Per the germline V gene, CDR1 is SGHRS and CDR2 is YFSETQ. The CDR3 length is 13 residues. The CDR3 region has the DNA TGCGCCAGCAGCTTGGGACTATACAATGAGCAGTTCTTC. Translation gives CASSLGLYNEQFF.

The CDR3 spells CASSQERNSPLHF. CDR3 in DNA: TGTGCCAGCAGCCAAGAGAGAAATTCACCCCTCCACTTT. The J gene is TRBJ1-6, the V gene TRBV3-1 (or the pseudogene TRBV3-2); D unresolved. Germline CDR1 is LGHDT and CDR2 is YNNKEL (reference sequence). V lost 0 bases, J lost 7 bases, and 4 bases lay in between. This CDR3 has 13 amino acids.

The CDR3 spells CASSPRQGHNEQFF. The CDR3 nucleotides read TGTGCCAGCAGCCCACGACAGGGGCACAATGAGCAGTTCTTC. The chain recombines TRBV9 with TRBJ2-1, with TRBD1 identical over 8 bases. The germline CDR1 and CDR2 sequences are SGDLS and YYNGEE. The CDR3 sequence is 14 residues long. The V and J ends lost 4 bases and 5 bases, in that order; junction bases with no gene match: 5.

The CDR3 protein is CASSQDWELFF. DNA of the CDR3: TGTGCCAGCAGCCAAGACTGGGAGCTGTTTTTT. The chain has TRBV14 and TRBJ2-2, with D unclear. The length of the CDR3 is 11 residues. Germline V gene data show CDR1 as SGHDN and CDR2 as FVKESK. Trimming shortened V by 0 bases and J by 9 bases, and 2 bases separated the two germline ends.

The genes are TRBV5-6 and TRBJ2-7, with D tentatively TRBD1 (6 bases). Germline V lookup: CDR1 SGHDT, CDR2 YYEEEE. The CDR3 length is 12 residues. V gave up 2 bases and J gave up 6 bases, with 9 bases separating them. The CDR3 here is CASSFSRGEQYF. The CDR3 DNA sequence: TGTGCCAGCAGCTTTAGCAGGGGCGAGCAGTACTTC.

V gene TRBV12-5 combines with J gene TRBJ1-2; D not resolved. The CDR3 totals 15 residues. The V gene lost 1 base and the J gene lost 6 bases, with 15 bases spanning the gap. Germline V CDR1 and CDR2: LGHNT, FRNRAP. The CDR3 spells CASGLALRQAHGYTF. The CDR3 DNA reads TGTGCTAGTGGTTTGGCTCTCCGGCAGGCCCATGGCTACACCTTC.

This sequence joins TRBV3-1 (or the pseudogene TRBV3-2) and TRBJ1-1, with 12 bases lining up with TRBD1. The CDR3 length is 14 residues. CDR1 and CDR2 (germline): LGHDT, YNNKEL (reference sequence). J lost 8 bases, V lost 5 bases, and 6 bases had no gene match. The CDR3: CASSIPGQGAEAFF. The CDR3 region has the DNA TGTGCCAGCAGCATACCGGGACAGGGGGCGGAAGCTTTCTTT.

This clone has just one count. The chain uses TRBV19 and TRBJ2-6; TRBD1 matches 9 bases. The CDR3 is 17 amino acids. Germline V gene lookup returns CDR1 LNHDA and CDR2 SQIVND (reference sequence). CDR3 in amino acids: CAGSSGQGASGANVLTF. The DNA of the CDR3 is TGTGCTGGGAGCTCGGGACAGGGAGCCTCTGGGGCCAACGTCCTGACTTTC.

The V call is TRBV21-1, the J call TRBJ2-2; the listed D gene, TRBD1, was not tested against the DNA. TRBV21-1 is assigned pseudogene status. The CDR3 extends over 17 amino acids. CDR3 in amino acids: CASSKGHPGTNTGELFF. The CDR3 nucleotides are TGTGCCAGCAGCAAAGGCCATCCAGGCACGAACACCGGGGAGCTGTTTTTT.

The CDR3 DNA sequence: TGTGCCAGCAGCCGACTAGCGGGATCCCAAGAGACCCAGTACTTC. Translating gives CASSRLAGSQETQYF. This chain links TRBV6-5 with TRBJ2-5; 11 bases match TRBD2. CDR3 length equals 15 residues. V was pared by 6 bases and J by 1 base, with 4 bases of the junction left unmatched. Germline loops: CDR1 MNHEY, CDR2 SVGAGI.

The chain has TRBV6-1 and TRBJ1-3, with D tentatively TRBD1 (5 bases). The CDR3 is made up of 15 amino acids. The V end lost 2 bases, the J end lost 3 bases, and 11 bases lay between the germline ends. Germline lookup yields CDR1 MNHNS and CDR2 SASEGT. The CDR3 coding sequence is TGTGCCAGCAGTGAACAACAGGATTTTGGAAACACCATATATTTT. Its protein product is CASSEQQDFGNTIYF.

V usage is TRBV9 and J usage is TRBJ2-7, with D uncertain. Per germline, CDR1 SGDLS and CDR2 YYNGEE. Trimming pared 6 bases from V and 1 base from J, leaving 20 bases between. The CDR3 totals 16 residues. The CDR3 nucleotides are TGTGCCAGCACCCCCTTACCCTTCGCAGAATCCTACGAGCAGTACTTC. This translates into CASTPLPFAESYEQYF.

The genes are TRBV19 and TRBJ1-5; TRBD1 is a possible D gene (5 bases). Trimming stripped 5 bases from V and 0 bases from J, with 11 bases between. This CDR3 contains 15 residues. CDR1 LNHDA and CDR2 SQIVND come from the germline V gene (reference sequence). The CDR3 coding sequence is TGTGCCAGTAGTTGGTCCGACAGTAGCAATCAGCCCCAGCATTTT. It translates to CASSWSDSSNQPQHF.

This chain connects TRBV19 to TRBJ2-5; 10 bases map to TRBD2. This CDR3 contains 13 residues. V gave up 10 bases and J gave up 5 bases; unmatched junction bases: 7. Per germline, CDR1 LNHDA and CDR2 SQIVND (reference sequence). CDR3 region: CATASGRVETQYF. Here the CDR3 DNA reads TGTGCCACCGCTAGCGGGAGAGTGGAGACCCAGTACTTC.